A selection of T cell receptor beta chains follows, all from one sample in a study of read filtering for tumor transcriptome and immune sequencing. Each CDR3 protein is one row after TCRdb ran MiXCR on the reads. The sample holds 130,000 or so distinct CDR3 sequences; 13% are singletons and the top ten take 8% to 9%. The sequenced material came from a population of CD138-negative cells sorted from bone marrow. The receptors originated from a donor at least 40 years old with multiple myeloma. The CDR3 runs from the conserved cysteine through the conserved F or W. Each record gives: V gene, clone size, D gene, J gene, CDR3 protein, CDR3 DNA. The D gene is left open where the match is weak. Only part of the rows carry a size: once, few, many, or a class if the clone is expanded.

>TRBV3-1|few|-|TRBJ1-4
CASSRKGGFNEKLFF
TGTGCCAGCAGCCGAAAGGGGGGGTTTAATGAAAAACTGTTTTTT
>TRBV19|few|-|TRBJ1-3
CASSPQPGNTIYF
TGTGCCAGTAGCCCACAACCGGGAAACACCATATATTTT
>TRBV19|many|TRBD2|TRBJ2-2
CASIPTSGVNTGELFF
TGTGCCAGTATCCCGACTAGCGGGGTTAACACCGGGGAGCTGTTTTTT
>TRBV20-1|many|-|TRBJ2-1
CSASVGGRYNEQFF
TGCAGTGCTAGCGTGGGCGGACGGTACAATGAGCAGTTCTTC
>TRBV13|many|TRBD2|TRBJ2-2
CASTRGGPGNTGELFF
TGTGCCAGCACCCGGGGGGGGCCAGGGAACACCGGGGAGCTGTTTTTT
>TRBV7-8|many|-|TRBJ2-3
CASSLKRAQGTDTQYF
TGTGCCAGCAGCCTCAAGCGGGCCCAGGGCACAGATACGCAGTATTTT
>TRBV29-1|-|-|TRBJ1-1
CSVDTNTEACF
TGCAGCGTTGATACGAACACTGAAGCTTGCTTT
>TRBV3-1|many|-|TRBJ2-6
CASSQEGSGANVLTF
TGTGCCAGCAGCCAAGAAGGGAGTGGGGCCAACGTCCTGACTTTC
>TRBV29-1|medium-sized|-|TRBJ2-1
CSAWGIYNEQFF
TGCAGCGCCTGGGGGATCTACAATGAGCAGTTCTTC
>TRBV29-1|many|-|TRBJ2-7
CSVVFGTATYEQYF
TGCAGCGTTGTTTTTGGGACTGCCACCTACGAGCAGTACTTC
>TRBV7-2|many|TRBD2|TRBJ2-5
CASSLGLAGGVGKTQYF
TGTGCCAGCAGCTTGGGACTAGCGGGAGGGGTCGGGAAGACCCAGTACTTC
>TRBV19|-|-|TRBJ2-1
CASSSQGGINEQFF
TGTGCCAGTAGTAGCCAGGGAGGTATCAATGAGCAGTTCTTC
>TRBV20-1|many|-|TRBJ2-1
CSARDRQGPSSYNEQFF
TGCAGTGCTAGAGATAGGCAGGGCCCCAGCTCCTACAATGAGCAGTTCTTC
>TRBV7-6|many|-|TRBJ2-7
CASSQDPYEQYF
TGTGCCAGCAGCCAAGACCCATACGAGCAGTACTTC
>TRBV7-3|-|-|TRBJ2-7
CASSLDDTSYEQYF
TGTGCCAGCAGCTTAGACGACACCTCCTACGAGCAGTACTTC
>TRBV4-1|-|TRBD2|TRBJ2-1
CASSQDPGLAVLGQFF
TGCGCCAGCAGCCAAGACCCTGGCCTAGCGGTATTGGGGCAGTTCTTC
>TRBV7-6|many|-|TRBJ1-1
CASSSQGYTEAFF
TGTGCCAGCAGCTCACAGGGTTACACTGAAGCTTTCTTT
>TRBV11-3|many|-|TRBJ2-1
CASTFVGNSESYNEQFF
TGTGCCAGCACTTTCGTCGGGAACAGCGAGTCCTACAATGAGCAGTTCTTC
>TRBV4-2|many|-|TRBJ2-7
CASSQDLQDSYEQYF
TGTGCCAGCAGCCAAGATCTTCAGGATTCCTACGAGCAGTACTTC
>TRBV11-3|many|-|TRBJ2-1
CASTLTRPSYNEQFF
TGTGCCAGCACCCTTACCAGGCCTTCCTACAATGAGCAGTTCTTC
>TRBV29-1|-|TRBD1|TRBJ1-3
CSVELRGQNGNTIYF
TGCAGCGTTGAACTTAGGGGGCAAAACGGAAACACCATATATTTT
>TRBV7-2|-|-|TRBJ2-1
CASSYPARNEQFF
TGTGCCAGCAGCTACCCTGCGCGGAATGAGCAGTTCTTC
>TRBV2|-|-|TRBJ2-2
CASLGVTGELFF
TGTGCCAGCCTGGGCGTGACCGGGGAGCTGTTTTTT
>TRBV4-1|many|-|TRBJ2-1
CASSQDYNNEQFF
TGCGCCAGCAGCCAAGATTACAACAATGAGCAGTTCTTC
>TRBV7-9|-|TRBD2|TRBJ2-3
CASSPGTSGSADTQYF
TGTGCCAGCAGCCCCGGGACTAGCGGGAGTGCAGATACGCAGTATTTT
>TRBV10-3|many|-|TRBJ1-1
CAISERGAGNTEAFF
TGTGCCATCAGTGAACGCGGCGCCGGTAACACTGAAGCTTTCTTT
>TRBV29-1|-|-|TRBJ2-3
CSVEDRSLVGGEQYF
TGCAGCGTTGAAGATCGGAGTCTCGTTGGAGGCGAGCAGTATTTT
>TRBV11-1|many|-|TRBJ1-1
CASSRGLASNTEAFF
TGTGCCAGCTCCCGGGGGCTCGCCTCCAACACTGAAGCTTTCTTT
>TRBV24-1|many|-|TRBJ2-1
CALIRAPSSYNEQFF
TGTGCCTTAATTAGGGCCCCGTCCTCATACAATGAGCAGTTCTTC
>TRBV5-1|many|-|TRBJ2-3
CASSLVEAGRTDTQYF
TGCGCCAGCAGCTTGGTGGAGGCCGGTCGCACAGATACGCAGTATTTT
>TRBV29-1|many|-|TRBJ2-2
CSVEVTGELFF
TGCAGCGTTGAGGTCACCGGGGAGCTGTTTTTT
>TRBV18|many|TRBD1|TRBJ1-5
CASRTGTDRNQPQHF
TGTGCCAGCCGTACCGGGACAGATAGGAATCAGCCCCAGCATTTT
>TRBV5-5|many|-|TRBJ1-6
CASSFRGSPLHF
TGTGCCAGCAGCTTCAGGGGTTCACCCCTCCACTTT
>TRBV24-1|-|TRBD2|TRBJ2-3
CATSETPGTSLHTQYF
TGTGCCACCAGTGAAACTCCCGGGACTAGTTTACATACGCAGTATTTT
>TRBV20-1|many|-|TRBJ2-6
CSASRGSGANVLTF
TGCAGTGCTAGCCGGGGCTCTGGGGCCAACGTCCTGACTTTC
>TRBV12-3/TRBV12-4|-|-|TRBJ2-5
CASSFGDAETQYF
TGTGCCAGCAGTTTCGGGGACGCAGAGACCCAGTACTTC
>TRBV20-1|many|-|TRBJ2-7
CSARFPGHEQYF
TGCAGTGCTAGATTTCCAGGTCACGAGCAGTACTTC
>TRBV3-1|many|-|TRBJ2-4
CASSQGYGGAELAKNIQYF
TGTGCCAGCAGCCAAGGTTATGGAGGAGCAGAATTAGCCAAAAACATTCAGTACTTC
>TRBV6-5|many|-|TRBJ1-1
CASTNPWGTNTEAFF
TGTGCCAGCACCAATCCTTGGGGGACGAACACTGAAGCTTTCTTT
>TRBV12-3/TRBV12-4|many|TRBD2|TRBJ2-1
CASSLRTSGRPRSYNEQFF
TGTGCCAGCAGTTTAAGGACTAGCGGGAGGCCTCGCTCCTACAATGAGCAGTTCTTC
>TRBV2|many|-|TRBJ2-1
CASSEARDNQLFF
TGTGCCAGCAGTGAAGCCCGGGACAACCAACTGTTCTTC
>TRBV3-1|many|TRBD2|TRBJ2-1
CASSQESLAGAAHEQFF
TGTGCCAGCAGCCAAGAATCCCTAGCGGGAGCGGCCCATGAGCAGTTCTTC
>TRBV5-4|-|-|TRBJ2-1
CASSGGGGPSGNEQFF
TGTGCCAGCAGCGGGGGAGGGGGTCCTTCGGGCAATGAGCAGTTCTTC
>TRBV13|-|TRBD2|TRBJ2-2
CASSSSSGSWTGELFF
TGTGCCAGCAGCTCCTCTAGCGGGAGCTGGACCGGGGAGCTGTTTTTT
>TRBV5-1|-|-|TRBJ1-5
CASILDLFQPQHF
TGCGCCAGCATCTTGGATTTATTTCAGCCCCAGCATTTT
>TRBV20-1|many|TRBD2|TRBJ2-3
CSAFSGRGTDTQYF
TGCAGTGCTTTTAGCGGGAGGGGAACAGATACGCAGTATTTT
>TRBV19|many|TRBD2|TRBJ2-1
CASSIGAGGQDEQFF
TGTGCCAGTAGTATAGGTGCGGGAGGCCAGGATGAGCAGTTCTTC
>TRBV24-1|-|TRBD1|TRBJ2-2
CATGRGQGNTGELFF
TGTGCCACCGGCCGGGGACAGGGGAACACCGGGGAGCTGTTTTTT
>TRBV20-1|many|TRBD2|TRBJ2-1
CSASGTGGSGRKNEQFF
TGCAGTGCTAGTGGAACGGGGGGGAGCGGGAGAAAAAATGAGCAGTTCTTC
>TRBV6-5|many|-|TRBJ2-1
CASRWTRSNEQFF
TGTGCCAGCAGGTGGACACGCAGCAATGAGCAGTTCTTC
>TRBV19|many|-|TRBJ2-1
CASSIGLYNEQFF
TGTGCCAGTAGTATAGGGCTGTACAATGAGCAGTTCTTC
>TRBV28|many|TRBD2|TRBJ2-1
CASGLAYNEQFF
TGTGCCAGCGGACTAGCTTACAATGAGCAGTTCTTC
>TRBV7-9|many|TRBD2|TRBJ2-5
CASSRGLAGGQETQYF
TGTGCCAGCAGTCGTGGACTAGCGGGGGGCCAAGAGACCCAGTACTTC
>TRBV7-9|many|-|TRBJ2-1
CASTVVNEQFF
TGTGCCAGCACAGTAGTTAATGAGCAGTTCTTC
>TRBV24-1|many|-|TRBJ2-7
CATSDSDRTNEQYF
TGTGCCACCAGTGATTCAGATAGGACTAACGAGCAGTACTTC